The rows below give T cell receptor beta chains drawn from one sample of a study of blood T cell repertoires in COVID-19. Sequencing used immunoSEQ multiplex PCR; TCRdb keeps in-frame clones, though not all of them. The sample shows 150,000 or so clones, over 85% of them seen only once. Sequencing was carried out using peripheral blood. All receptors derive from a man in his 60s with active or convalescent COVID-19. CDR3s include the opening cysteine and the closing phenylalanine or tryptophan. The D gene is left open where the match is weak. The listing skips clone size in some rows; elsewhere it reads once, few, many or a size class.

J gene: TRBJ2-2
D gene: TRBD1
clone size: NA
V gene: TRBV7-6
CDR3 length: 15
CDR3 DNA: TGTGCCAGCAGCTTTGGACAGGGAGAAACCGGGGAGCTGTTTTTT
CDR3 protein: CASSFGQGETGELFF

J gene: TRBJ2-7
D gene: NA
clone size: NA
V gene: TRBV19
CDR3 length: 15
CDR3 DNA: TGTGCCAGTAGTATGGGCCTCAGGGACTCCTACGAGCAGTACTTC
CDR3 protein: CASSMGLRDSYEQYF

J gene: TRBJ1-2
D gene: TRBD1
clone size: NA
V gene: TRBV2
CDR3 length: 16
CDR3 DNA: TGTGCCAGCAGCAGGACAGGGGAAATCTTAAACTATGGCTACACCTTC
CDR3 protein: CASSRTGEILNYGYTF

J gene: TRBJ2-7
D gene: TRBD2
clone size: NA
V gene: TRBV29-1
CDR3 length: 13
CDR3 DNA: TGCAGCGTGGGGACTAGCCGAGCCTACGAGCAGTACTTC
CDR3 protein: CSVGTSRAYEQYF

J gene: TRBJ2-5
D gene: TRBD2
clone size: NA
V gene: TRBV5-1
CDR3 length: 16
CDR3 DNA: TGCGCCAGCAGCTTGGGGACTAGCGGCCGCCAGGAGACCCAGTACTTC
CDR3 protein: CASSLGTSGRQETQYF

J gene: TRBJ1-4
D gene: TRBD1
clone size: NA
V gene: TRBV19
CDR3 length: 16
CDR3 DNA: TGTGCCAGTACTCTTTCGCCGGGACAGGGGATCCAAAAACTGTTTTTT
CDR3 protein: CASTLSPGQGIQKLFF

J gene: TRBJ1-5
D gene: NA
clone size: NA
V gene: TRBV19
CDR3 length: 14
CDR3 DNA: TGTGCCACCACTACCGGGACGGGAGATCAGCCCCAGCATTTT
CDR3 protein: CATTTGTGDQPQHF

J gene: TRBJ1-1
D gene: NA
clone size: NA
V gene: TRBV6-5
CDR3 length: 13
CDR3 DNA: TGTGCAGCCGAGGCACCCATGAACACTGAAGCTTTCTTT
CDR3 protein: CAAEAPMNTEAFF

J gene: TRBJ2-5
D gene: TRBD2
clone size: NA
V gene: TRBV5-1
CDR3 length: 15
CDR3 DNA: TGCGCCAGCAGCCTCCGGACTAGCGGCCAAGAGACCCAGTACTTC
CDR3 protein: CASSLRTSGQETQYF

J gene: TRBJ1-2
D gene: TRBD1
clone size: NA
V gene: TRBV12-3/TRBV12-4
CDR3 length: 12
CDR3 DNA: TGTGCCAGCAGTTCGACAGGGAATGGCTACACCTTC
CDR3 protein: CASSSTGNGYTF

J gene: TRBJ1-2
D gene: TRBD1
clone size: once
V gene: TRBV7-9
CDR3 length: 14
CDR3 DNA: TGTGCCAGCAGCTCCGACAGGGCTAACTATGGCTACACCTTC
CDR3 protein: CASSSDRANYGYTF

J gene: TRBJ1-3
D gene: NA
clone size: NA
V gene: TRBV20-1
CDR3 length: 14
CDR3 DNA: TGCAGTGCTAGTATCAGGGCCTCTGGAAACACCATATATTTT
CDR3 protein: CSASIRASGNTIYF

J gene: TRBJ2-1
D gene: TRBD1
clone size: NA
V gene: TRBV14
CDR3 length: 15
CDR3 DNA: TGTGCCAGCAGGGACGGACAGGGGGGGTACAATGAGCAGTTCTTC
CDR3 protein: CASRDGQGGYNEQFF

J gene: TRBJ2-3
D gene: TRBD1
clone size: NA
V gene: TRBV6-1
CDR3 length: 15
CDR3 DNA: TGTGCCAGCAGTAGACGGGACAGCTTCACCCAGGGGACGTATTTT
CDR3 protein: CASSRRDSFTQGTYF

J gene: TRBJ1-3
D gene: TRBD1
clone size: NA
V gene: TRBV20-1
CDR3 length: 15
CDR3 DNA: TGCAGTGCTAGTTGGGCAGGGGGCTCTGGAAACACCATATATTTT
CDR3 protein: CSASWAGGSGNTIYF

J gene: TRBJ1-5
D gene: TRBD1
clone size: NA
V gene: TRBV28
CDR3 length: 18
CDR3 DNA: TGTGCCAGCAGTTTCCGGTCCCTGGGACAGTCTAGCAATCAGCCCCAGCATTTT
CDR3 protein: CASSFRSLGQSSNQPQHF

J gene: TRBJ2-7
D gene: TRBD2
clone size: NA
V gene: TRBV3-1/TRBV3-2
CDR3 length: 19
CDR3 DNA: TGTGCCAGCAGCCAAGTGGGACTAGCGGGGGGCCCACCCCCGAGGGAGCAGTACTTC
CDR3 protein: CASSQVGLAGGPPPREQYF

J gene: TRBJ2-1
D gene: TRBD2
clone size: NA
V gene: TRBV18
CDR3 length: 15
CDR3 DNA: TGTGCCAGCTCACCACCGTCTAGCGGGGTAAATGAGCAGTTCTTC
CDR3 protein: CASSPPSSGVNEQFF

J gene: TRBJ1-1
D gene: TRBD1
clone size: NA
V gene: TRBV5-6
CDR3 length: 14
CDR3 DNA: TGTGCCAGCAGCCCCGGGACAGGGAACACTGAAGCTTTCTTT
CDR3 protein: CASSPGTGNTEAFF